This T cell receptor beta chain was documented in a study of blood T cell repertoires in COVID-19 (dated by TCRdb to 2020 to 2021). About the study as a whole: Samples from collaborators originated in the United States, Italy and Spain and spanned both the acute and convalescent phases of COVID-19. The prospective study material was composed of cDNA or gDNA derived from T cells, B-cell-depleted T cells, or PBMCs. The repertoires were made available in a free public database intended to serve as a resource for research on the immune response to SARS-CoV-2. Samples came from the ongoing ImmuneRACE study (first 160 participants) plus 1,254 subjects from 6 global collaborators. Subjects who had been exposed to COVID-19, were actively infected with it, or had recovered from it provided the deeply sampled blood TCRbeta repertoires that made up the dataset. The sample metadata nearly always contained a de-identified subject ID, COVID-19 status, age in years and sex. Where HLA class I and class II types were available, the types were taken from metadata supplied by the sample provider, not from assay-based typing.

Cut back by 0 bases and 7 bases, the V and J ends lie 10 bases apart. From the cysteine through the phenylalanine, the CDR3 covers 15 amino acids. The only DNA kept is the CDR3, 45 bases in frame from the first base. The germline V gene gives CDR1 as LGHNA and CDR2 as YSLEER. TCRbeta CDR3 regions were amplified from genomic DNA using the immunoSEQ Assay, a bias-controlled multiplex PCR. From the authors' description of their analysis: Within the assay, amplification of reference gene primers was used to estimate how many nucleated cells each sample contained. Sequence reads were collapsed and filtered to measure the absolute abundance of every unique TCRbeta CDR3 rearrangement. Productive Simpson clonality was computed per sample as the square root of Simpson's diversity index over productive rearrangements. TCRdb carries this immuneACCESS record with in-frame sequences only. Its versions omit some clonotypes, under half of them owing to an unresolved V gene in the studies checked, with the rest unexplained. That table furnishes V, J and clone size, whereas the DNA furnished D and trimming. This sample lists about 190,000 clones; 88% were detected once. Of the sample, roughly 5.6% is held by the ten largest clones.

Another Seattle source contributed samples from volunteer blood donors who had recovered from COVID-19. The collaborating institutions used their own protocols to collect whole blood in K2EDTA tubes. For TCRbeta analysis, collaborators shipped samples in one of three forms: frozen whole blood, isolated PBMCs, or DNA extracted from either of those sample types. Study-wide findings and limitations: Clinical and demographic metadata were provided uncurated, with the amount varying by source and participant.

Note on this clone: Its antigen is still unknown. No much larger clone exists at a distance of one base, and base qualities are not known.

Recombination connected TRBV4-3 to TRBJ1-6; confidence is insufficient to name the D gene. Sequencing was carried out using peripheral blood. This clonotype was sampled from a woman between 40 and 50 years old who had recovered from COVID-19. The DNA reads as follows: TGCGCCAGCAGCCAAGATCGAGCGACGAATTCACCCCTCCACTTT. The resulting protein is CASSQDRATNSPLHF.